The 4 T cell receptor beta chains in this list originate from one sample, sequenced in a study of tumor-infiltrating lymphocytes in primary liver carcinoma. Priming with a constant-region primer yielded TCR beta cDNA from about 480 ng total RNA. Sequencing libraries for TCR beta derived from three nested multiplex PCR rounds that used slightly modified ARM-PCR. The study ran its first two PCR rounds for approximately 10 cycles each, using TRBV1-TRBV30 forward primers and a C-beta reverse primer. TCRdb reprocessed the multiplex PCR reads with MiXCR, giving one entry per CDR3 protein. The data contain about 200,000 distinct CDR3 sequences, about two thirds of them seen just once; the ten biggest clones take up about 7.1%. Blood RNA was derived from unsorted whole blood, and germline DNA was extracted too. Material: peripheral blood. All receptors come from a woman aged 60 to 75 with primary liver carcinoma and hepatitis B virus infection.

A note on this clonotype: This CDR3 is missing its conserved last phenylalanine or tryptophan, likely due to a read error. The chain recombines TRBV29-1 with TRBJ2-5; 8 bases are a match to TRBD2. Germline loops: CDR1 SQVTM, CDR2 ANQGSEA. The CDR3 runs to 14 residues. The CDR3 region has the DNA TGCAGTGTTGCGGCAGCGGGGGCCATAGGGACCCAGTACTAC. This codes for CSVAAAGAIGTQYY.

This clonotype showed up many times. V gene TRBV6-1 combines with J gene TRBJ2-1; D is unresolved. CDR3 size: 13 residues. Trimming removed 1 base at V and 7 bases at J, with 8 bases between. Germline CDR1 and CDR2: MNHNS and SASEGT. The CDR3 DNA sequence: TGTGCCAGCAGTGAAGTAGATTGGAATGAGCAGTTCTTC. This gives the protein CASSEVDWNEQFF.

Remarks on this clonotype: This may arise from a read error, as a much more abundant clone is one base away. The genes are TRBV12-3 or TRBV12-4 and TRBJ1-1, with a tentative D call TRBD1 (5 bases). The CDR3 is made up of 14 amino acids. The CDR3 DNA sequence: TGTGCCAGCAGGTTAGGACAACTAAACACTGAAGCTTTCTTT. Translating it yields CASRLGQLNTEAFF.

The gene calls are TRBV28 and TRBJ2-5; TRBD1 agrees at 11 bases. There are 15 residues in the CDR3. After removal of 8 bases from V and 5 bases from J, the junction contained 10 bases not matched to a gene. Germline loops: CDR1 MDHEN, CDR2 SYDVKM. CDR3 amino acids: CASANRDRGVETQYF. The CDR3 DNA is TGTGCCAGCGCGAACCGGGACAGGGGGGTGGAGACCCAGTACTTC.